Shown below are 23 T cell receptor beta chains from a single sample sequenced in a study of beta chain features in type 1 diabetes (dated by TCRdb to between 2017 and 2018). Summary of the overall study and its limitations: A moderate but significant shortening of TCRB CDR3 length was observed in type 1 diabetes patients in all four CD4+ subsets.

The library was prepared using the immunoSEQ multiplex PCR assay. The entire isolated RNA was reverse transcribed using the High Capacity cDNA Reverse Transcription Kit, and thus expressed TCRB transcripts were sequenced. As stored in TCRdb, this immuneACCESS dataset retains in-frame rearrangements with V and J assigned. A fraction of the clones does not appear; measured against another copy, unresolved V genes explain less than half of the discrepancy, and the remainder lacks a known reason. In this sample the table shows 250,000 or so clones, more than 11% of which occur a single time. Just under 0.02% of the sample rests with the top ten. Their antigens remain unidentified. Sequencing was performed on naive CD4+ T cells from blood. This sample's cell subset or site label indicates: true naive CD4+ T cells. Receptors originate from a man in his thirties or forties with type 1 diabetes.

This clone was observed a single time. The chain links TRBV5-1 to TRBJ1-1; D call uncertain. The CDR3 totals 14 residues. Germline assignment: CDR1 SGHRS and CDR2 YFSETQ. V lost 0 bases, J lost 1 base, and 7 bases lay in between. Here the CDR3 DNA reads TGCGCCAGCAGCTTGGGGCCCGAGAACACTGAAGCTTTCTTT. This encodes CASSLGPENTEAFF.

This clone was seen more than once but under ten times. The V gene is TRBV6-5, the J gene TRBJ2-5; tentatively, D is TRBD2 (6 bases). The CDR3 consists of 15 residues. Germline-derived CDR1 and CDR2 are MNHEY and SVGAGI. Trimming left V 1 base short and J 2 bases short, with 11 bases between. CDR3 in DNA: TGTGCCAGCAGTTACTTGGCGGGGCAACAAGAGACCCAGTACTTC. It specifies CASSYLAGQQETQYF.

The rearrangement joins TRBV5-4 to TRBJ1-2; 9 positions match TRBD1. V shed 4 bases, J shed 7 bases, and the junction held 5 bases outside the gene matches. CDR3 size: 13 residues. Germline loops: CDR1 SGHNT, CDR2 YYREEE (reference sequence). The CDR3 protein is CASSKQGAGGYTF. The CDR3 region has the DNA TGTGCCAGCAGCAAACAGGGGGCGGGTGGCTACACCTTC.

As regards this clone: The identical CDR3 is also encoded by other nucleotide sequences in the sample. The chain recombines TRBV27 with TRBJ2-1; TRBD2 agrees at 8 bases. This CDR3 is built from 14 residues. Germline values: CDR1 MNHEY, CDR2 SMNVEV (reference sequence). V lost 7 bases, J lost 0 bases, and 2 bases stayed unmatched. The CDR3 sequence: CASKRGSSYNEQFF. CDR3 coding DNA: TGTGCCAGCAAGCGGGGGAGCTCCTACAATGAGCAGTTCTTC.

V gene TRBV5-1 combines with J gene TRBJ2-3, with TRBD2 identical over 13 bases. Trimming took 3 bases from V and 1 from J; bases not matched to a gene: 5. The CDR3 runs 17 residues. Germline loops: CDR1 SGHRS, CDR2 YFSETQ. The CDR3 reads CASSSTSGGAGTDTQYF. In DNA, the CDR3 is TGCGCCAGCAGCTCCACTAGCGGGGGGGCAGGCACAGATACGCAGTATTTT.

This clone was picked up a small number of times. This sequence joins TRBV29-1 and TRBJ1-2; 8 bases are a match to TRBD1. After removal of 5 bases from V and 7 bases from J, the junction contained 6 bases not matched to a gene. The CDR3 has 12 residues. Germline V lookup: CDR1 SQVTM, CDR2 ANQGSEA. As DNA, the CDR3 is TGCAGCGTTTCAGGGGGCGAGGGTGGCTACACCTTC. It translates to CSVSGGEGGYTF.

V usage is TRBV11-2 and J usage is TRBJ2-7, with 8 bases lining up with TRBD1. The CDR3 length is 13 residues. Trimming cost V 8 bases and J 2 bases; bases outside gene matches: 5. Germline-derived CDR1 and CDR2 are SGHAT and FQNNGV. The CDR3 is CASQSGQAYEQYF. CDR3 nucleotides: TGTGCCAGCCAATCGGGACAGGCCTACGAGCAGTACTTC. Variable domain in full (rest from reference TRBV11-2 and TRBJ2-7): EAGVAQSPRYKIIEKRQSVAFWCNPISGHATLYWYQQILGQGPKLLIQFQNNGVVDDSQLPKDRFSAERLKGVDSTLKIQPAKLEDSAVYLCASQSGQAYEQYFGPGTRLTVT.

This clone was observed a handful of times. This rearrangement joins TRBV5-1 to TRBJ1-1; TRBD1 might be the D (5 bases). The CDR3 spans 14 residues. The ends were cut back, 5 bases at V and 1 base at J, with 12 bases in the middle. CDR1 and CDR2 (germline): SGHRS, YFSETQ. The DNA for the CDR3 is TGCGCCAGCAGACGAACCGACAGGAACACTGAAGCTTTCTTT. Its protein product is CASRRTDRNTEAFF.

This rearrangement joins TRBV5-5 to TRBJ1-2; possible D gene TRBD1, 6 bases. CDR3 length: 12 amino acids. Germline CDR1 and CDR2: SGHKS and YYEKEE (reference sequence). Between the trimmed V and J ends, which lost 0 bases and 8 bases, there was a span of 8 bases. CDR3 region: CASSLEGTGYTF. The CDR3 DNA follows: TGTGCCAGCAGCTTGGAGGGGACAGGCTACACCTTC. Based on the CDR3 plus reference TRBV5-5 and TRBJ1-2, the full variable domain is DAGVTQSPTHLIKTRGQQVTLRCSPISGHKSVSWYQQVLGQGPQFIFQYYEKEERGRGNFPDRFSARQFPNYSSELNVNALLLGDSALYLCASSLEGTGYTFGSGTRLTVV.

The chain is built from TRBV5-1 and TRBJ1-1; a weak D match, TRBD1 (5 bases). Germline V CDR1 and CDR2: SGHRS, YFSETQ. The CDR3 runs to 17 residues. Between the trimmed V and J ends, which lost 0 bases and 4 bases, there was a span of 19 bases. CDR3 coding DNA: TGCGCCAGCAGCTTGGCCGGTGAGCAGCCGGGGGGCACTGAAGCTTTCTTT. This encodes CASSLAGEQPGGTEAFF.

The sample holds a few counts of this clone. This chain connects TRBV15 to TRBJ2-3; TRBD1 might be the D (6 bases). CDR3 size: 13 residues. V was clipped by 1 base and J by 10 bases, with 12 bases between them. Germline assignment: CDR1 LNHNV and CDR2 YYDKDF (reference sequence). CDR3 nucleotides: TGTGCCACCAGCAGAGGGACAGCGATGGCGCAGTATTTT. Protein product: CATSRGTAMAQYF.

This rearrangement joins TRBV6-4 to TRBJ2-1; 7 bases align to TRBD1. Looked up from germline, CDR1 is MRHNA and CDR2 is SNTAGT. V shed 6 bases and J 4 bases; nucleotides not matched to a gene: 3. CDR3 size: 13 residues. The CDR3 spells CASSKTGYNEQFF. As DNA, the CDR3 is TGTGCCAGCAGCAAGACAGGGTACAATGAGCAGTTCTTC.

This clone turned up a few times. The chain has TRBV6-6 and TRBJ1-1; D is ambiguous. The CDR3 is 13 amino acids. Germline CDR1 MNHNY, CDR2 SVGAGI (reference sequence). V lost 5 bases and J lost 1, with 8 bases in between. The CDR3 bases are TGTGCCAGCAGTACCGTAGAGAACACTGAAGCTTTCTTT. It translates to CASSTVENTEAFF.

The CDR3 spells CASSPDGGGYEQYF. As DNA, the CDR3 is TGTGCCAGCAGCCCCGACGGGGGGGGCTACGAGCAGTACTTC. The chain joins TRBV9 to TRBJ2-7; 8 bases align to TRBD2. The CDR3 spans 14 residues. J was trimmed by 3 bases and V by 4 bases; bases with no gene match: 6. Germline CDR1 is SGDLS and CDR2 is YYNGEE.

This clone was seen only a few times. The CDR3 loop is CASSTGLADTQYF. The CDR3 DNA follows: TGTGCCAGCAGCACGGGACTAGCGGATACGCAGTATTTT. The rearrangement joins TRBV7-2 to TRBJ2-3; 10 bases are shared with TRBD2. The CDR3 extends over 13 amino acids. The V gene end was trimmed by 5 bases and the J gene end by 6 bases; junction bases not matched to a gene: 2. Germline lookup yields CDR1 SGHTA and CDR2 FQGNSA.

This chain links TRBV10-3 with TRBJ1-1; 10 positions match TRBD1. The CDR3 is made up of 17 amino acids. Germline CDR1 and CDR2: ENHRY and SYGVKD. V trimming: 7 bases; J trimming: 4 bases; junction bases outside the gene matches: 15. CDR3 sequence: CAITGDRGRSKVTEAFF. The CDR3 nucleotides read TGTGCCATCACCGGAGACAGGGGGCGAAGTAAAGTCACTGAAGCTTTCTTT.

This clone was counted only a few times. The CDR3 nucleotides are TGTGCCTGGGGAGGGACAGGGATCCCCACTGAAGCTTTCTTT. Translated: CAWGGTGIPTEAFF. The chain combines TRBV30 with TRBJ1-1; 9 nucleotides align to TRBD1. The V segment lost 5 bases and the J segment 4 bases; nucleotides outside the gene matches: 8. The V gene's germline CDR1 is GTSNPN and CDR2 SVGIG (reference sequence). The length of the CDR3 is 14 residues. Based on the CDR3 plus reference TRBV30 and TRBJ1-1, the full variable domain is SQTIHQWPATLVQPVGSPLSLECTVEGTSNPNLYWYRQAAGRGLQLLFYSVGIGQISSEVPQNLSASRPQDRQFILSSKKLLLSDSGFYLCAWGGTGIPTEAFFGQGTRLTVV.

Only a few counts were recorded for this clone. The chain has TRBV13 and TRBJ2-7, with D unresolved. This CDR3 is 12 amino acids long. The V gene's germline CDR1 is PRHDT and CDR2 FYEKMQ (reference sequence). V lost 4 bases to trimming and J lost 3 bases, with 7 bases between them. As DNA, the CDR3 is TGTGCCAGCAGCTCGACTGGCTACGAGCAGTACTTC. This translates into CASSSTGYEQYF.

In this sample, this clone turned up a few times. The V call is TRBV2, the J call TRBJ2-5; D may be TRBD1 (6 bases). The ends were cut back, 5 bases at V and 1 base at J, with 8 bases in the middle. This CDR3 is 13 amino acids long. Per germline, CDR1 SNHLY and CDR2 FYNNEI. The CDR3 region has the DNA TGTGCCAGCAGTAAGGGGGTCCAAGAGACCCAGTACTTC. Its translation is CASSKGVQETQYF.

A few counts support this clone. The V gene is TRBV7-2, the J gene TRBJ2-7, with D possibly matching TRBD1 (5 bases). V lost 1 base and J 3 bases, leaving 13 bases between the germline ends. The CDR3 extends over 15 amino acids. Germline V gene lookup returns CDR1 SGHTA and CDR2 FQGNSA. The CDR3 DNA sequence: TGTGCCAGCAGCTTAGAGGCAGGGCTAATCTACGAGCAGTACTTC. Translating it yields CASSLEAGLIYEQYF.

The chain recombines TRBV18 with TRBJ2-7, with D possibly being TRBD2 (6 bases). Germline values: CDR1 KGHSH, CDR2 LQKENI. The CDR3 contains 15 residues. Trimming removed 5 bases at V and 6 bases at J, with 20 bases between. CDR3 sequence reads: CASSVRDSLSAEQYF. The CDR3, as DNA: TGTGCCAGCTCAGTCCGGGACTCCCTTTCAGCCGAGCAGTACTTC.

For this clone: Other nucleotide sequences from this sample produce the same CDR3. The rearrangement uses TRBV5-1 and TRBJ2-7; 9 nucleotides align to TRBD1. The CDR3 extends over 13 amino acids. Per germline, CDR1 SGHRS and CDR2 YFSETQ. V was pared by 4 bases and J by 3 bases, with 2 bases of the junction left unmatched. The CDR3 reads CASSGGQGYEQYF. The DNA for the CDR3 is TGCGCCAGCAGCGGGGGACAGGGCTACGAGCAGTACTTC.

J is TRBJ2-3 and V is TRBV4-2; TRBD2 aligns across 13 bases. In germline, CDR1 is LGHNA, CDR2 YNFKEQ. The V segment lost 2 bases and the J segment 3 bases; nucleotides outside the gene matches: 2. The CDR3 covers 16 residues. CDR3 residues: CASSQRGLAGTDTQYF. CDR3 nucleotide sequence: TGTGCCAGCAGCCAACGGGGACTAGCGGGAACAGATACGCAGTATTTT.